The present entry profiles one T cell receptor (beta chain) with its context. Antigen specificity is unknown. The CDR3 consists of 17 residues. Germline CDR1 reads MNHEY; CDR2 reads SVGAGI. This sample is part of a study of CXCR3-negative and CXCR3-positive naive CD8 T cells. Regarding the study as a whole: The study found comparably high diversity in both naive subsets and much lower diversity in memory CD8+ cells. It was found that naive subsets had comparable surface CD5, and TCR strength was inferred from TRB CDR3 properties. The study found CXCR3 expression partially decreased after cryopreservation and ran most assays on fresh PBMCs.

Every subset of CD8+ T cells was sorted in triplicate at 250,000 to 350,000 cells each. 5' RACE with UMI labels generated the TRB cDNA libraries. TCRdb re-analyzed the 5' RACE reads; it lists each CDR3 protein once, without DNA. The ten most abundant clones cover about 1.6% of a sample with approximately 56,000 distinct CDR3 sequences. Sequencing was performed on naive CXCR3- CD8+ T cells from blood. The sample's subset: CD45RO-CCR7+CD27+CD95- naive CD8+ T cells lacking CXCR3 (TNR3-). The sequence was collected from a human donor in good health. Some clones in this sample may be carry-over from other donors' samples. The chain employs TRBV6-5 and TRBJ1-6; the D gene TCRdb calls, TRBD1, cannot be checked with no DNA. The CDR3 protein is CASSYSQGQGFGSPLHF.